Each of the 27 T cell receptor beta chains below was sequenced from the same sample in a study of T cells after yellow fever vaccination. TCRdb re-analysed the 5' RACE reads in MiXCR, keeping a single row per CDR3 protein. The repertoire holds tens of thousands of distinct CDR3 sequences, with approximately 6.9% as singletons. Sequenced here: CD8+ T cells sorted from PBMCs, sampled on the day of the first yellow fever vaccination. The source is a man between 18 and 29 years old who received the YFV17D yellow fever vaccine.

V gene TRBV5-1 combines with J gene TRBJ2-2, with TRBD1 identical over 9 bases. Per germline, CDR1 SGHRS and CDR2 YFSETQ. This CDR3 is 17 amino acids long. V was clipped by 4 bases and J by 6 bases; unmatched bases: 13. CDR3 nucleotide sequence: TGCGCCAGCAGCCGACAACGGGAAGGACAGGGGCCCGGGGAGCTGTTTTTT. Its protein is CASSRQREGQGPGELFF.

This clonotype was counted between two and nine times. The chain uses TRBV27 and TRBJ2-1, with D perhaps TRBD2 (6 bases). The CDR3 is made up of 15 amino acids. Germline V gene sequence: CDR1 MNHEY, CDR2 SMNVEV (reference sequence). V was cut by 5 bases and J by 6 bases, with 17 bases left in between. In nucleotides, the CDR3 is TGTGCCAGCAGTGGCAGGCGCGGGGTTTTCAATGAGCAGTTCTTC. Translation: CASSGRRGVFNEQFF.

The sample holds many counts of this clonotype. V gene TRBV12-3 or TRBV12-4 combines with J gene TRBJ2-2, with D tentatively TRBD2 (5 bases). V lost 3 bases and J lost 6, with 8 bases in between. The CDR3 runs 13 residues. Here the CDR3 reads CASSFGVAGELFF. The CDR3 DNA reads as TGTGCCAGCAGTTTCGGGGTGGCCGGGGAGCTGTTTTTT.

The chain combines TRBV4-3 with TRBJ2-1; D not resolved. CDR1 is LGHNA, CDR2 YSLEER, per germline. CDR3 length: 17 amino acids. V lost 1 base, J lost 0 bases, and 13 bases lay in between. The CDR3 spells CASSQAARVSSYNEQFF. The CDR3 DNA reads as TGCGCCAGCAGCCAAGCCGCTAGGGTCAGCTCCTACAATGAGCAGTTCTTC.

This clonotype was recorded a few times. This rearrangement joins TRBV2 to TRBJ2-5; unclear D gene. The CDR3 runs to 14 residues. Germline lookup yields CDR1 SNHLY and CDR2 FYNNEI. Trimming shortened V by 6 bases and J by 2 bases, and 13 bases separated the two germline ends. CDR3 coding DNA: TGTGCCAGCAGGAACGTCGGAGTTCAAGAGACCCAGTACTTC. Translating gives CASRNVGVQETQYF.

The chain carries TRBV3-1 and TRBJ2-7; 8 nucleotides match TRBD1. This CDR3 is 15 amino acids long. After removal of 10 bases from V and 5 bases from J, the junction contained 16 bases not matched to a gene. The V gene's germline CDR1 is LGHDT and CDR2 YNNKEL (reference sequence). The CDR3 DNA reads TGTGCCACCTGCCAAGCGGACAGGGCGGATCACGAGCAGTACTTC. It specifies CATCQADRADHEQYF.

This clonotype was counted a few times. J is TRBJ2-7 and V is TRBV7-6; D not resolved. This CDR3 region has 13 residues. CDR1 and CDR2 (germline): SGHVS, FNYEAQ. Trimming stripped 1 base from V and 5 bases from J, with 9 bases between. The CDR3 loop is CASSLVHENEQYF. The DNA for the CDR3 is TGTGCCAGCAGCTTAGTACATGAGAACGAGCAGTACTTC.

This clonotype has only a few counts. The chain is built from TRBV11-2 and TRBJ2-7; 7 nucleotides align to TRBD1. The ends lost 4 bases at V and 2 bases at J; junction bases unmatched: 8. The germline V gene has CDR1 SGHAT and CDR2 FQNNGV. The CDR3 runs to 15 residues. The CDR3 is CASSSGQDAPYEQYV. CDR3 nucleotide sequence: TGTGCCAGCAGCTCAGGACAGGACGCGCCCTACGAGCAGTACGTC.

In its sample, this clonotype was seen a few times. At one of its ends the junction is not consistent with the germline gene, which may arise from a read error. This chain joins TRBV6-5 and TRBJ1-4, with D possibly TRBD1 on 5 matching bases. Germline CDR1 MNHEY, CDR2 SVGAGI. This CDR3 has 14 residues. Here the CDR3 reads CASSSTGALYSGVF. DNA of the CDR3: TGTGCCAGCAGTTCGACCGGGGCGCTTTACAGCGGGGTTTTT.

This clonotype was seen a handful of times. The chain carries TRBV4-1 and TRBJ2-7; tentative D call: TRBD1 (6 bases). CDR3 length equals 15 residues. Trimming left V 3 bases short and J 6 bases short, with 18 bases between. The germline CDR1 and CDR2 sequences are MGHRA and YSYEKL. This CDR3 reads CASSQGIGVGGEQYV. For the CDR3, the DNA is TGCGCCAGCAGCCAGGGGATTGGGGTAGGGGGCGAGCAGTACGTC.

This clonotype was detected ten times or more. V is TRBV7-9 and J is TRBJ1-2, with 7 bases matching TRBD1. Looked up from germline, CDR1 is SEHNR and CDR2 is FQNEAQ (reference sequence). Germline trimming cut 5 bases from V and 4 bases from J; bases unmatched to any gene: 7. This CDR3 has 14 residues. CDR3 amino acids: CASSRRDSSYGYTF. For the CDR3, the DNA is TGTGCCAGCAGCCGGAGGGACAGCTCCTATGGCTACACCTTC.

This clonotype was counted a few times. The V call is TRBV7-9, the J call TRBJ2-6; TRBD1 aligns across 8 bases. After removal of 3 bases from V and 0 bases from J, the junction contained 4 bases not matched to a gene. Germline V gives CDR1 SEHNR, CDR2 FQNEAQ (reference sequence). This CDR3 region has 17 residues. The CDR3 DNA sequence: TGTGCCAGCAGCTTCTCCGGGACAGGCTCTGGGGCCAACGTCCTGACTTTC. Its translation is CASSFSGTGSGANVLTF.

This chain links TRBV5-1 with TRBJ2-2, with no clear D. The CDR3 runs 15 residues. V lost 0 bases to trimming and J lost 0 bases, with 6 bases between them. Per the germline V gene, CDR1 is SGHRS and CDR2 is YFSETQ. CDR3 nucleotide sequence: TGCGCCAGCAGCTTGGGACCACCGAACACCGGGGAGCTGTTTTTT. Translated: CASSLGPPNTGELFF.

In regard to this clonotype: This may be a read error: a much more frequent sequence differs by one nucleotide. The chain combines TRBV21-1 with TRBJ2-7; TRBD1, the table's D call, lacks a check against the DNA. TRBV21-1 constitutes a pseudogene. CDR3 length equals 17 residues. The CDR3 sequence is CASSKDLIVGQSFEQYV. The CDR3 region has the DNA TGTGCCAGCAGCAAAGACCTAATAGTCGGACAGAGCTTCGAGCAGTACGTC.

There are a few counts of this clonotype. The chain joins TRBV7-2 to TRBJ2-7; D is uncertain. The germline V gene encodes CDR1 SGHTA and CDR2 FQGNSA. This CDR3 comprises 15 residues. V shed 3 bases and J shed 2 bases, with 14 bases lying between them. The CDR3 here is CASSLYPIPAYEQYV. The DNA of the CDR3 is TGTGCCAGCAGCTTGTACCCCATACCGGCCTACGAGCAGTACGTC.

This clonotype was observed at least ten times. V and J are TRBV24-1 and TRBJ1-1; D may be TRBD1 (6 bases). Trimming pared 0 bases from V and 3 bases from J, leaving 22 bases between. Germline-derived CDR1 and CDR2 are KGHDR and SFDVKD. The CDR3 is 19 amino acids. The CDR3 nucleotides are TGTGCCACCAGTGATTTGTATAGAGCGAGGGGGACGGCCTACACTGAAGCTTTCTTT. This encodes CATSDLYRARGTAYTEAFF.

About this clonotype: A much larger clone differs by one base, so this may be a read error. The CDR3 reads CSVDTNQEIQYF. The CDR3 DNA follows: TGCAGCGTTGATACAAACCAAGAGATCCAGTACTTC. The chain is built from TRBV29-1 and TRBJ2-5, with D unresolved. CDR1 is SQVTM, CDR2 ANQGSEA, per germline. The CDR3 sequence is 12 residues long.

This clonotype was seen many times. The chain couples TRBV10-3 to TRBJ1-1; D is unresolved. The CDR3 is made up of 15 amino acids. Germline V gene lookup returns CDR1 ENHRY and CDR2 SYGVKD. The ends were cut back, 0 bases at V and 7 bases at J, with 15 bases in the middle. CDR3 sequence reads: CAISESGEGDSEAFF. As DNA, the CDR3 is TGTGCCATCAGTGAGTCAGGAGAGGGAGATAGTGAAGCTTTCTTT.

This clonotype was observed many times. The chain has TRBV12-3 or TRBV12-4 and TRBJ2-2; no reliable D call. The CDR3 totals 13 residues. Trimming pared 6 bases from V and 7 bases from J, leaving 12 bases between. In DNA form, the CDR3 reads TGTGCCAGCAGCCCGAGCTCGGGCGGGGAGCTGTTTTTT. Residues: CASSPSSGGELFF.

The chain joins TRBV27 to TRBJ1-6, with TRBD1 matching 7 bases. Germline CDR1 reads MNHEY; CDR2 reads SMNVEV (reference sequence). The CDR3 spans 15 residues. J gave up 9 bases and V 5 bases, and 10 bases lay outside the gene matches. In DNA, the CDR3 is TGTGCCAGCAGTCTAACTTCAGGGGGTCGTTCACCCCTCCACTTT. Its translation: CASSLTSGGRSPLHF.

V gene TRBV12-3 or TRBV12-4 combines with J gene TRBJ2-5; a weak D match, TRBD2 (5 bases). V was pared by 5 bases and J by 7 bases, with 11 bases between. The CDR3 loop spans 12 amino acids. The CDR3 DNA is TGTGCCAGCAGTCCTGCCGAGGGGACCCAGTACTTC. Residues: CASSPAEGTQYF.

The CDR3 bases are TGTGCCAGCAGTTCCCTGCGAGATGAGCAGTTCTTC. Encoded protein: CASSSLRDEQFF. The chain carries TRBV6-2 or TRBV6-3 and TRBJ2-1; no firm D call. V lost 4 bases, J lost 8 bases, and 9 bases lay in between. The CDR3 extends over 12 amino acids. Germline CDR1 MNHEY, CDR2 SVGEGT.

The chain employs TRBV7-2 and TRBJ2-7; no clear D. There are 15 residues in the CDR3. Germline CDR1 reads SGHTA; CDR2 reads FQGNSA. V gave up 5 bases and J gave up 1 base, with 15 bases separating them. The CDR3 protein is CASSRSKPSSYEQYV. The CDR3 DNA reads TGTGCCAGCAGCCGCTCAAAACCCAGTTCCTACGAGCAGTACGTC.

The chain joins TRBV7-9 to TRBJ2-1; weak D call: TRBD2 (7 bases). The germline V and J ends were trimmed by 11 bases and 7 bases, with 24 bases remaining between them. The CDR3 totals 15 residues. CDR1 SEHNR and CDR2 FQNEAQ come from the germline V gene (reference sequence). In nucleotides, the CDR3 is TGTGCCGGCGATCGTCCGACGAGGGGGGGGAATGAGCAGTTCTTC. This codes for CAGDRPTRGGNEQFF.

This clonotype has just a few counts. This chain joins TRBV5-1 and TRBJ2-1; 8 nucleotides match TRBD2. Unmatched junction bases numbered 3, after V lost 0 bases and J lost 4 bases. Germline V gives CDR1 SGHRS, CDR2 YFSETQ. The CDR3 sequence is 15 residues long. CDR3 loop: CASSLAERGYNEQFF. As DNA, the CDR3 is TGCGCCAGCAGCTTGGCCGAGCGGGGGTACAATGAGCAGTTCTTC.

This clonotype was seen at least ten times. The chain uses TRBV27 and TRBJ1-1; 8 bases line up with TRBD1. Trimming cost V 8 bases and J 0 bases; bases outside gene matches: 5. Germline CDR1 and CDR2: MNHEY and SMNVEV (reference sequence). There are 14 residues in the CDR3. CDR3 coding DNA: TGTGCCAGCTACGGACAGGGCTTGAACACTGAAGCTTTCTTT. Amino acids: CASYGQGLNTEAFF.

The chain uses TRBV7-9 and TRBJ1-4; D gene unclear. The ends were cut back, 6 bases at V and 4 bases at J, with 15 bases in the middle. Germline-derived CDR1 and CDR2 are SEHNR and FQNEAQ (reference sequence). This CDR3 spans 15 amino acids. The CDR3 spells CASSSDGRINEKLFF. For the CDR3, the DNA is TGTGCCAGCAGTTCGGACGGACGCATTAATGAAAAACTGTTTTTT.